These 20 T cell receptor beta chains were all obtained from the same sample, sequenced in a study of blood T cell repertoires in COVID-19. TCRdb's table, derived via immunoSEQ multiplex PCR, lists solely in-frame clones and lacks some. This sample has around 180,000 clones, with over 80% found just once. Sequencing used peripheral blood. These receptors were collected from a woman aged 30 to 39 with acute or convalescent COVID-19.

The CDR3 loop is CASSPGQVQGGQYF. The CDR3 nucleotides read TGCGCCAGCAGTCCGGGACAGGTTCAAGGGGGGCAGTACTTC. This chain joins TRBV23-1 and TRBJ2-7, with 8 positions matching TRBD1. TRBV23-1 is an ORF; its function is uncertain. The CDR3 runs 14 residues. Trimming took 4 bases from V and 9 from J; bases not matched to a gene: 11.

The gene calls are TRBV7-2 and TRBJ2-5; D call uncertain. Deletions cut 1 base from V and 5 bases from J, with 14 bases between. Looked up from germline, CDR1 is SGHTA and CDR2 is FQGNSA. The CDR3 consists of 15 residues. CDR3 loop: CASSLGAGPMETQYF. The CDR3 region has the DNA TGTGCCAGCAGCTTAGGTGCAGGCCCTATGGAGACCCAGTACTTC.

In its sample, this clone was seen many times. V gene TRBV11-2 combines with J gene TRBJ2-5; tentatively, D is TRBD1 (6 bases). Germline loops: CDR1 SGHAT, CDR2 FQNNGV. V dropped 5 bases and J dropped 10 bases, with 11 bases sitting between them. The CDR3 is 11 residues long. DNA of the CDR3: TGTGCCAGCAGCCCATCAGGGGTCCAGTACTTC. Amino acids: CASSPSGVQYF.

V usage is TRBV30 and J usage is TRBJ2-7; D may be TRBD1 (6 bases). This CDR3 is 13 amino acids long. CDR1 is GTSNPN and CDR2 is SVGIG in the germline V gene (reference sequence). Trimming cost V 3 bases and J 2 bases, with 11 bases left between them. The CDR3 DNA sequence: TGTGCCTGGAGCCAGGGGATTGCCTACGAGCAGTACTTC. Amino acids: CAWSQGIAYEQYF. The whole variable domain, remainder taken from reference TRBV30 and TRBJ2-7, is SQTIHQWPATLVQPVGSPLSLECTVEGTSNPNLYWYRQAAGRGLQLLFYSVGIGQISSEVPQNLSASRPQDRQFILSSKKLLLSDSGFYLCAWSQGIAYEQYFGPGTRLTVT.

J is TRBJ2-4 and V is TRBV5-8, with 9 bases matching TRBD1. This CDR3 has 17 amino acids. V shed 3 bases, J shed 4 bases, and the junction held 11 bases outside the gene matches. Germline CDR1 reads SGHTS; CDR2 reads YDEGEE. In DNA form, the CDR3 reads TGTGCCAGCAGCTGGGGTCAATGGGACAGGGAGAAAAACATTCAGTACTTC. Translation: CASSWGQWDREKNIQYF.

A few counts support this clone. The CDR3 protein is CASSFRTGGMSGDTQYF. The CDR3 DNA is TGCGCCAGCAGCTTCCGGACAGGGGGAATGTCAGGAGATACGCAGTATTTT. The gene calls are TRBV5-1 and TRBJ2-3; 10 bases agree with TRBD1. The CDR3 length is 17 residues. Looked up from germline, CDR1 is SGHRS and CDR2 is YFSETQ. The ends lost 2 bases at V and 5 bases at J; junction bases unmatched: 11.

This rearrangement joins TRBV14 to TRBJ2-5, with 7 bases fitting TRBD2. Trimming at V came to 0 bases and at J to 5 bases, leaving 6 bases not matched to a gene. Germline loops: CDR1 SGHDN, CDR2 FVKESK. This CDR3 is 15 amino acids long. As DNA, the CDR3 is TGTGCCAGCAGCCAAGATCGGGGGGTCCGGGAGACCCAGTACTTC. It encodes CASSQDRGVRETQYF.

The J gene is TRBJ1-2, the V gene TRBV19; D may be TRBD1 (5 bases). The length of the CDR3 is 18 residues. Trimming took off 7 bases at V and 4 bases at J, with 28 bases between the two ends. Germline V gene lookup returns CDR1 LNHDA and CDR2 SQIVND (reference sequence). CDR3 sequence reads: CASTPPFLTGTKAYGYTF. The DNA for the CDR3 is TGTGCCAGTACCCCTCCTTTTTTAACAGGTACCAAAGCCTATGGCTACACCTTC.

The chain links TRBV19 to TRBJ1-6; 8 nucleotides agree with TRBD1. Germline assignment: CDR1 LNHDA and CDR2 SQIVND (reference sequence). J was trimmed by 10 bases and V by 5 bases; bases with no gene match: 4. The CDR3 covers 13 residues. The CDR3 nucleotides read TGTGCCAGTAGTGCCAGGGGGCGATCACCCCTCCACTTT. Protein sequence: CASSARGRSPLHF. Combining the CDR3 with reference TRBV19 and TRBJ1-6 gives the whole variable domain DGGITQSPKYLFRKEGQNVTLSCEQNLNHDAMYWYRQDPGQGLRLIYYSQIVNDFQKGDIAEGYSVSREKKESFPLTVTSAQKNPTAFYLCASSARGRSPLHFGNGTRLTVT.

This clone was detected only once. The rearrangement links TRBV27 to TRBJ1-6, with a weak D call TRBD1 (5 bases). Trimming removed 5 bases from V and 9 bases from J, with 20 bases in between. CDR1 and CDR2 from the germline V gene are MNHEY and SMNVEV (reference sequence). The CDR3 totals 16 residues. The CDR3 DNA sequence: TGTGCCAGCAGTGTGTGGGGAAAAGGGAGGGGTTCACCCCTCCACTTT. Translation gives CASSVWGKGRGSPLHF.

A single count supports this clone. This chain links TRBV19 with TRBJ1-2; 10 positions match TRBD1. CDR1 is LNHDA, CDR2 SQIVND, per germline (reference sequence). The V gene end was trimmed by 5 bases and the J gene end by 0 bases; junction bases not matched to a gene: 9. The CDR3 covers 17 residues. The CDR3 loop reads CASSPRQGAPSNYGYTF. Written as DNA, the CDR3 is TGTGCCAGTAGTCCCCGACAGGGGGCCCCTTCTAACTATGGCTACACCTTC.

The V and J genes are TRBV10-1 and TRBJ2-5, with D uncertain. This CDR3 comprises 14 residues. Germline-derived CDR1 and CDR2 are WNHNN and SYGVQD (reference sequence). Trimming removed 0 bases from V and 1 base from J, with 6 bases in between. This chain's CDR3 is CASSESPGQETQYF. Written as DNA, the CDR3 is TGCGCCAGCAGTGAGTCCCCGGGCCAAGAGACCCAGTACTTC.

The chain uses TRBV30 and TRBJ2-2; 13 positions match TRBD2. V gave up 2 bases and J gave up 6 bases; unmatched junction bases: 9. This CDR3 has 17 residues. The germline CDR1 and CDR2 sequences are GTSNPN and SVGIG (reference sequence). The CDR3 loop reads CAWSPLQGLAGSGELFF. CDR3 in DNA: TGTGCCTGGAGTCCACTCCAGGGACTAGCGGGGTCCGGGGAGCTGTTTTTT. The entire variable domain, with the rest obtained from reference TRBV30 and TRBJ2-2, is as follows: SQTIHQWPATLVQPVGSPLSLECTVEGTSNPNLYWYRQAAGRGLQLLFYSVGIGQISSEVPQNLSASRPQDRQFILSSKKLLLSDSGFYLCAWSPLQGLAGSGELFFGEGSRLTVL.

This clone was seen a few times. The chain employs TRBV7-2 and TRBJ2-6; D is unclear. The germline CDR1 and CDR2 sequences are SGHTA and FQGNSA. The CDR3 extends over 15 amino acids. Trimming shortened V by 5 bases and J by 4 bases, and 12 bases separated the two germline ends. The CDR3 spells CASSLVATGANVLTF. CDR3 DNA sequence: TGTGCCAGCAGCCTAGTGGCAACAGGGGCCAACGTCCTGACTTTC.

V is TRBV5-4 and J is TRBJ2-7, with 8 bases aligning to TRBD1. In germline, CDR1 is SGHNT, CDR2 YYREEE (reference sequence). Unmatched junction bases numbered 9, after V lost 1 base and J lost 3 bases. CDR3 length equals 16 residues. The CDR3 sequence: CASSLRVKTGGYEQYF. The CDR3 coding sequence is TGTGCCAGCAGCTTGCGGGTTAAAACAGGGGGCTACGAGCAGTACTTC. Variable domain in full (rest from reference TRBV5-4 and TRBJ2-7): ETGVTQSPTHLIKTRGQQVTLRCSSQSGHNTVSWYQQALGQGPQFIFQYYREEENGRGNFPPRFSGLQFPNYSSELNVNALELDDSALYLCASSLRVKTGGYEQYFGPGTRLTVT.

The gene calls are TRBV14 and TRBJ2-3; D is possibly TRBD2 (5 bases). The CDR3 length is 19 residues. The germline gives CDR1 SGHDN, CDR2 FVKESK. The germline V and J ends were trimmed by 1 base and 0 bases, with 20 bases remaining between them. The CDR3: CASSQGRVERAISTDTQYF. The CDR3 bases are TGTGCCAGCAGCCAAGGACGGGTCGAGAGGGCGATTAGCACAGATACGCAGTATTTT.

The CDR3 DNA reads as TGCGCCAGCAGCCTAGCCGGGATTAGCAACATTCAGTACTTC. Translated, it gives CASSLAGISNIQYF. The chain is built from TRBV4-3 and TRBJ2-4; a possible D gene is TRBD2 (5 bases). The CDR3 covers 14 residues. Trimming stripped 4 bases from V and 7 bases from J, with 14 bases between. The germline CDR1 and CDR2 sequences are LGHNA and YSLEER.

V and J are TRBV5-6 and TRBJ2-5, with 10 nucleotides matching TRBD1. Germline V lookup: CDR1 SGHDT, CDR2 YYEEEE. After removal of 4 bases from V and 2 bases from J, the junction contained 5 bases not matched to a gene. There are 15 residues in the CDR3. Here the CDR3 DNA reads TGTGCCAGCAGCCTCCGGACAGGGGGACAAGAGACCCAGTACTTC. Translation gives CASSLRTGGQETQYF.

This clone was seen a single time. The genes are TRBV4-2 and TRBJ1-2, with D tentatively TRBD1 (6 bases). Trimming removed 0 bases at V and 4 bases at J, with 9 bases between. The CDR3 loop spans 14 amino acids. Germline V gene data show CDR1 as LGHNA and CDR2 as YNFKEQ. CDR3: CASSQDRGAYGYTF. The CDR3 nucleotides are TGTGCCAGCAGCCAAGATCGGGGGGCCTATGGCTACACCTTC.

The table lists this clone with a few counts. The chain carries TRBV7-8 and TRBJ2-1; 9 bases are a match to TRBD2. The CDR3 extends over 19 amino acids. Germline CDR1 SGHVS, CDR2 FQNEAQ. With 5 bases clipped from V and 6 bases from J, the junction kept 20 bases outside the gene matches. CDR3 amino acids: CASSAELAGGQGGFNEQFF. CDR3 DNA: TGTGCCAGCAGCGCCGAACTAGCGGGCGGTCAAGGGGGCTTCAATGAGCAGTTCTTC. The whole variable domain, remainder taken from reference TRBV7-8 and TRBJ2-1, is GAGVSQSPRYKVAKRGQDVALRCDPISGHVSLFWYQQALGQGPEFLTYFQNEAQLDKSGLPSDRFFAERPEGSVSTLKIQRTQQEDSAVYLCASSAELAGGQGGFNEQFFGPGTRLTVL.